One sample yielded the 21 T cell receptor beta chains listed below, sequenced in a study of molecular identifiers for immune sequencing clone quantification. TCRdb processed the PCR reads anew with MiXCR; each CDR3 protein has one entry. Of around 460,000 distinct CDR3 sequences detected, 20% to 25% appear once; the ten largest clones hold 0.65% to 0.95%. The sequencing sample was made of naive CD8+ T cells from blood, with Jurkat cell RNA spiked in. The subset: FACS-sorted CD8+CD4-CCR7+CD45RA+ naive T cells. Receptor source: a human donor in good health. Some libraries in this study had Jurkat cell RNA spiked in.

On this clonotype itself: Possible read error: a much larger clone is one base away. The chain couples TRBV4-3 to TRBJ1-6; D unresolved. The CDR3 covers 17 residues. CDR1 and CDR2 (germline): LGHNA, YSLEER. V dropped 4 bases and J dropped 0 bases, with 13 bases sitting between them. CDR3 bases: TGCGCCAGCAGCCGAGGCGTTAGCATCTCCTATAATTCACCCCTCCACTTT. This codes for CASSRGVSISYNSPLHF.

In this sample, this clonotype turned up many times. The chain recombines TRBV29-1 with TRBJ2-7, with no clear D. Deletions cut 0 bases from V and 5 bases from J, with 8 bases between. CDR3 length: 12 amino acids. CDR1 is SQVTM, CDR2 ANQGSEA, per germline. DNA of the CDR3: TGCAGCGTTGAAGAAGTAAACGACGAGCAGTACTTC. Encoded protein: CSVEEVNDEQYF.

This clonotype was seen a handful of times. The chain is built from TRBV9 and TRBJ1-2; 7 nucleotides agree with TRBD1. The trim removed 4 bases at V and 2 bases at J, leaving 5 bases unmatched. This CDR3 has 14 residues. Looked up from germline, CDR1 is SGDLS and CDR2 is YYNGEE. The CDR3 DNA sequence: TGTGCCAGCAGCAACGACAGGGCAAACTATGGCTACACCTTC. Its protein product is CASSNDRANYGYTF.

Written as DNA, the CDR3 is TGTGCCAGTAGATTGGAACGCTACTACGAGCAGTACTTC. Amino acid sequence: CASRLERYYEQYF. V is TRBV12-3 or TRBV12-4 and J is TRBJ2-7; D gene ambiguous. Trimming left V 9 bases short and J 3 bases short, with 15 bases between. The CDR3 contains 13 residues.

In this sample, this clonotype turned up a few times. The CDR3 spells CASSQEWGGGPHYGYTF. In DNA, the CDR3 is TGCGCCAGCAGCCAAGAATGGGGGGGCGGTCCCCATTATGGCTACACCTTC. The rearrangement links TRBV4-3 to TRBJ1-2, with TRBD1 as a possible D gene (6 bases). V lost 0 bases and J lost 5, with 19 bases in between. CDR1 is LGHNA and CDR2 is YSLEER in the germline V gene. The CDR3 runs 17 residues.

This clonotype was detected only a few times. The chain combines TRBV4-1 with TRBJ2-7; TRBD2 matches 12 bases. The germline CDR1 and CDR2 sequences are MGHRA and YSYEKL. The CDR3 length is 13 residues. V was clipped by 5 bases and J by 10 bases; unmatched bases: 6. Here the CDR3 reads CASSYGLAGYQYF. The DNA for the CDR3 is TGCGCCAGCAGCTATGGACTAGCGGGATATCAGTACTTC.

Concerning this clonotype itself: This could be a read error, since a much larger clone is one nucleotide away. V usage is TRBV7-2 and J usage is TRBJ2-3; D is undetermined. Germline lookup yields CDR1 SGHTA and CDR2 FQGNSA. CDR3 length equals 16 residues. CDR3 region: CASSLTLQPLTDTLYF. The CDR3 DNA reads TGTGCCAGCAGCTTGACCCTCCAGCCGCTCACGGATACGCTGTATTTT.

This clonotype has at least ten counts. The chain combines TRBV2 with TRBJ1-2; 12 nucleotides match TRBD1. In germline, CDR1 is SNHLY, CDR2 FYNNEI. Unmatched junction bases numbered 14, after V lost 8 bases and J lost 7 bases. The CDR3 has 16 amino acids. The CDR3 region is CASGALSGTGGLGYTF. CDR3 bases: TGTGCCAGCGGCGCTTTGTCCGGGACAGGGGGCCTTGGCTACACCTTC.

Only a few counts were recorded for this clonotype. The chain links TRBV7-9 to TRBJ2-7; D perhaps matches TRBD2 (6 bases). CDR3 length equals 15 residues. Germline assignment: CDR1 SEHNR and CDR2 FQNEAQ (reference sequence). V was pared by 0 bases and J by 2 bases, with 11 bases between. CDR3: CASSLAEGDPYEQYF. The CDR3 coding sequence is TGTGCCAGCAGCTTAGCGGAGGGAGATCCCTACGAGCAGTACTTC. Looking up the rest from reference TRBV7-9 and TRBJ2-7 gives the full variable domain: DTGVSQNPRHKITKRGQNVTFRCDPISEHNRLYWYRQTLGQGPEFLTYFQNEAQLEKSRLLSDRFSAERPKGSFSTLEIQRTEQGDSAMYLCASSLAEGDPYEQYFGPGTRLTVT.

This clonotype was seen repeatedly, ten times or more. The rearrangement links TRBV5-6 to TRBJ2-7; D unresolved. V lost 0 bases to trimming and J lost 5 bases, with 12 bases between them. In germline, CDR1 is SGHDT, CDR2 YYEEEE. This CDR3 comprises 14 residues. The CDR3 loop reads CASSLDILPDEQYF. In DNA form, the CDR3 reads TGTGCCAGCAGCTTGGACATCTTACCCGACGAGCAGTACTTC. Full variable domain (remainder filled in from reference TRBV5-6 and TRBJ2-7): DAGVTQSPTHLIKTRGQQVTLRCSPKSGHDTVSWYQQALGQGPQFIFQYYEEEERQRGNFPDRFSGHQFPNYSSELNVNALLLGDSALYLCASSLDILPDEQYFGPGTRLTVT.

This clonotype has ten or more counts. The CDR3 coding sequence is TGTGCCAGCAGCTCGCCTCCGGGACTAGCGGGAGTGGATGAGCAGTTCTTC. Translated, it gives CASSSPPGLAGVDEQFF. The J gene is TRBJ2-1, the V gene TRBV7-2, with 14 nucleotides matching TRBD2. From germline, CDR1 is SGHTA and CDR2 FQGNSA. There are 17 residues in the CDR3. The ends lost 4 bases at V and 8 bases at J; junction bases unmatched: 10.

This clonotype has a count of ten or more. The chain has TRBV7-8 and TRBJ1-1, with D perhaps matching TRBD1 (5 bases). Germline V gene data show CDR1 as SGHVS and CDR2 as FQNEAQ. Trimming took 1 base from V and 1 from J, leaving 7 bases between them. The CDR3 is made up of 14 amino acids. Here the CDR3 DNA reads TGTGCCAGCAGCTTAGGCGGGGCGAACACTGAAGCTTTCTTT. Translation: CASSLGGANTEAFF.

This clonotype was counted a few times. The J gene is TRBJ1-6, the V gene TRBV6-6; the D is unclear. Germline V gene data show CDR1 as MNHNY and CDR2 as SVGAGI (reference sequence). V was shortened by 2 bases and J by 5 bases, with 13 bases between the two germline ends. The CDR3 consists of 16 residues. The CDR3, as DNA: TGTGCCAGCAGTTACCTCCCGGCGGGAGATAATTCACCCCTCCACTTT. It specifies CASSYLPAGDNSPLHF.

As regards this clonotype: A single base separates this from a much larger clone, so it may be a read error. The chain uses TRBV4-3 and TRBJ1-1; D is possibly TRBD1 (6 bases). This CDR3 contains 16 residues. Per germline, CDR1 LGHNA and CDR2 YSLEER. In DNA, the CDR3 is TGCGCCAGCAGCCAAGCCGCCACAGGGCTGAACACTGAAGCTTCCTTT. It codes for CASSQAATGLNTEASF.

V is TRBV18 and J is TRBJ1-1, with D possibly being TRBD1 (5 bases). Germline V gene sequence: CDR1 KGHSH, CDR2 LQKENI. The CDR3 has 17 residues. V was pared by 4 bases and J by 6 bases, with 24 bases between. Written as DNA, the CDR3 is TGTGCCAGCTCACTGCTCCGGGACCCGTTGCCGGGGGCTGAAGCTTTCTTT. As protein: CASSLLRDPLPGAEAFF.

The chain carries TRBV3-1 and TRBJ2-2; the D gene is possibly TRBD2 (5 bases). The CDR3 length is 14 residues. CDR1 and CDR2 (germline): LGHDT, YNNKEL (reference sequence). V shed 3 bases and J shed 6 bases, with 11 bases lying between them. The CDR3 nucleotides are TGTGCCAGCAGCCAGCAGCTAGCTCCCGGGGAGCTGTTTTTT. Its protein product is CASSQQLAPGELFF.

This clonotype was detected many times. The chain uses TRBV3-1 and TRBJ2-3, with a tentative D call TRBD1 (5 bases). Germline CDR1 LGHDT, CDR2 YNNKEL (reference sequence). The CDR3 loop spans 16 amino acids. The germline V and J ends were trimmed by 1 base and 0 bases, with 11 bases remaining between them. Written as DNA, the CDR3 is TGTGCCAGCAGCCAAGTTGCAGGGTGGAGCACAGATACGCAGTATTTT. It encodes CASSQVAGWSTDTQYF.

The V call is TRBV5-4, the J call TRBJ1-1; TRBD1 is a possible D gene (5 bases). Between the trimmed V and J ends, which lost 3 bases and 3 bases, there was a span of 12 bases. The CDR3 runs 14 residues. Germline-derived CDR1 and CDR2 are SGHNT and YYREEE (reference sequence). The chain's CDR3 is CASSSAGAYTEAFF. The CDR3, as DNA: TGTGCCAGCAGCTCGGCCGGGGCGTACACTGAAGCTTTCTTT.

Points on this clonotype: This clone may be a read error of a much larger clone one base away. Because the CDR3 is missing its conserved closing phenylalanine or tryptophan, this is likely a read error. This chain joins TRBV6-6 and TRBJ1-5; D gene unclear. Germline CDR1 is MNHNY and CDR2 is SVGAGI (reference sequence). V was pared by 7 bases and J by 0 bases, with 13 bases between. The CDR3 is 15 amino acids. CDR3 protein: CASNPWVPSNQPQHL. The CDR3 nucleotides read TGTGCCAGCAACCCGTGGGTCCCTAGCAATCAGCCCCAGCATCTT.

This clonotype appeared many times. The rearrangement joins TRBV7-9 to TRBJ2-3; D could derive from TRBD1 or TRBD2 (6 bases each). V lost 2 bases, J lost 5 bases, and 20 bases lay in between. This CDR3 region has 17 residues. The germline CDR1 and CDR2 sequences are SEHNR and FQNEAQ (reference sequence). CDR3 sequence reads: CASSLMWSGAGRDTQYF. DNA of the CDR3: TGTGCCAGCAGCTTAATGTGGTCGGGGGCGGGGAGAGATACGCAGTATTTT.

Turning to this clonotype: A much larger clone differs by one base, so this may be a read error. V is TRBV7-6 and J is TRBJ2-2; D is undetermined. The CDR3 extends over 13 amino acids. Germline lookup yields CDR1 SGHVS and CDR2 FNYEAQ. V lost 5 bases and J 6 bases, leaving 10 bases between the germline ends. The chain's CDR3 is CASSPTNAGELFF. CDR3 nucleotides: TGTGCCAGCAGCCCAACCAACGCCGGGGAGCTGTTTTTT.